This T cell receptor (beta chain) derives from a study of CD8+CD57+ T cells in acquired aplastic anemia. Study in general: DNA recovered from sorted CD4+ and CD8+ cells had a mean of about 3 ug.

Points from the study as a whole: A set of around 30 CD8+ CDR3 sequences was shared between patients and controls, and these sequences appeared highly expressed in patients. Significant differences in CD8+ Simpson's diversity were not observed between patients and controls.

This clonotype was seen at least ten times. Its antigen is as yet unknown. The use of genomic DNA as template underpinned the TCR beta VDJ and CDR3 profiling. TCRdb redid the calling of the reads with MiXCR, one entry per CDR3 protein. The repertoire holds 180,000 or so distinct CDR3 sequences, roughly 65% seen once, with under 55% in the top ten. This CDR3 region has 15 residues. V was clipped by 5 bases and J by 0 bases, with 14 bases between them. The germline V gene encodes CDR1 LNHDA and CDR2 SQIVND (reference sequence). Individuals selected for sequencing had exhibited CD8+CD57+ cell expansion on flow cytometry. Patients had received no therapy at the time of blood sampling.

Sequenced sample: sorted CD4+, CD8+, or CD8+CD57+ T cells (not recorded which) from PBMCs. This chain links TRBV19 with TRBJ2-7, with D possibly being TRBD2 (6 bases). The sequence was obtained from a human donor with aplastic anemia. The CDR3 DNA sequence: TGTGCCAGTAGTCCCGGGGGTGGGAGCTCCTACGAGCAGTACTTC. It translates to CASSPGGGSSYEQYF.